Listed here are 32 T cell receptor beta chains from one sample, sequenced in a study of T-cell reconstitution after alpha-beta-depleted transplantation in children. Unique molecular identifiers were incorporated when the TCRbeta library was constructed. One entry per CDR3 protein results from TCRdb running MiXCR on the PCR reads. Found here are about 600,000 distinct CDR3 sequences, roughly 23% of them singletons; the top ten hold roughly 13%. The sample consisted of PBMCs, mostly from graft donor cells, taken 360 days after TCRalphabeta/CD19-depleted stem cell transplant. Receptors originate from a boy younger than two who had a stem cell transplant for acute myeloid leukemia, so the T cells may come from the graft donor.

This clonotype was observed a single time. CDR3: CASSSDSLLSDEQFF. In DNA, the CDR3 is TGTGCCAGCAGTTCCGACAGTCTCCTTTCGGATGAGCAGTTCTTC. V is TRBV27 and J is TRBJ2-1, with a tentative D call TRBD1 (5 bases). From germline, CDR1 is MNHEY and CDR2 SMNVEV (reference sequence). V was shortened by 4 bases and J by 8 bases, with 18 bases between the two germline ends. This CDR3 contains 15 residues.

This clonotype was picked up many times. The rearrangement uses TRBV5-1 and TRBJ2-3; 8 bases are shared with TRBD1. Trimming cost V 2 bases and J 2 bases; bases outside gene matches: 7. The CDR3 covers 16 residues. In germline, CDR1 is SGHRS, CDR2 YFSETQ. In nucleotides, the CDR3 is TGCGCCAGCAGCTTCAGGGGACAGGCTCTCACAGATACGCAGTATTTT. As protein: CASSFRGQALTDTQYF.

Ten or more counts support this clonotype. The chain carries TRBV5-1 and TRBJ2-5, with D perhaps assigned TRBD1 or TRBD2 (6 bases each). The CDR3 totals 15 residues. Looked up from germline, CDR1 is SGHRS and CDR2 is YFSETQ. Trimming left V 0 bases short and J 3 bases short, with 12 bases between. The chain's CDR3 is CASSLAVGGEETQYF. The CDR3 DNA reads TGCGCCAGCAGCTTGGCCGTGGGGGGCGAAGAGACCCAGTACTTC.

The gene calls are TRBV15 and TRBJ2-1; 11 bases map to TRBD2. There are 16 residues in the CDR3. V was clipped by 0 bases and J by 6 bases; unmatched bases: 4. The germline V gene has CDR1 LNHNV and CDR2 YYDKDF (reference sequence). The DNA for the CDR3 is TGTGCCACCAGCAGAGATGGTAGCGGGGGGGCCAATGAGCAGTTCTTC. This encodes CATSRDGSGGANEQFF.

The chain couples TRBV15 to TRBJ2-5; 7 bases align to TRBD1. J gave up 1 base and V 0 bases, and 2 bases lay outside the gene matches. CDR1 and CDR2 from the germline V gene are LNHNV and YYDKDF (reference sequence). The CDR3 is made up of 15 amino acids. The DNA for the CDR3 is TGTGCCACCAGCAGAGAGACAGGGTTCCAAGAGACCCAGTACTTC. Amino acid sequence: CATSRETGFQETQYF.

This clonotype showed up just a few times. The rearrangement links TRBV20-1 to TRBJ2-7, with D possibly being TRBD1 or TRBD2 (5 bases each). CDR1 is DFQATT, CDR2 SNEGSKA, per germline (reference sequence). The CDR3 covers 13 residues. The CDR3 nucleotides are TGCCCAAAGGGCAGGGAGTCCTCCTACGAGCAGTACTTC. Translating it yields CPKGRESSYEQYF.

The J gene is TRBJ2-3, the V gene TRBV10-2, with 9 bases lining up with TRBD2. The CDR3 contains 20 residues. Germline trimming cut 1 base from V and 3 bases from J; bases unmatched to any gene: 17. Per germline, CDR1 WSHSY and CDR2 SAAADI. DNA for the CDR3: TGCGCCAGCAGTGAGTGCACTATGCTCCTGACTAGCGGCACAACAGATACGCAGTATTTT. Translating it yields CASSECTMLLTSGTTDTQYF.

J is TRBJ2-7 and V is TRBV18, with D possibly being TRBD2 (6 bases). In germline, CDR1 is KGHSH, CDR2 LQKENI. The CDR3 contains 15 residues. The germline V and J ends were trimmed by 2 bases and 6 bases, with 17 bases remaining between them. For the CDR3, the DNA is TGTGCCAGCTCACCATTAGAGGAGGGTGGGGCCGAGCAGTACTTC. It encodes CASSPLEEGGAEQYF.

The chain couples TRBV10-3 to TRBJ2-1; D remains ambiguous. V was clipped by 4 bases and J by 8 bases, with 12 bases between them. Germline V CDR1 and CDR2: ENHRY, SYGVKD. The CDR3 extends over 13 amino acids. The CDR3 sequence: CAISGLALDEQFF. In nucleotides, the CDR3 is TGTGCCATCAGTGGTTTGGCGCTCGATGAGCAGTTCTTC.

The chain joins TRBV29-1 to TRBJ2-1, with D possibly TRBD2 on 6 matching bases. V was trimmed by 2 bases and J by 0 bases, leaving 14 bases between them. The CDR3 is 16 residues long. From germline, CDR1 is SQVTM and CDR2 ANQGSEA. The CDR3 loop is CSVERGLPPSYNEQFF. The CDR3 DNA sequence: TGCAGCGTTGAACGTGGACTACCACCCTCCTACAATGAGCAGTTCTTC.

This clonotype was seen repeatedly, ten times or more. The DNA for the CDR3 is TGCAGTGCATCTACAGGGGGCTCCTATAATTCACCCCTCCACTTT. Protein sequence: CSASTGGSYNSPLHF. The rearrangement uses TRBV20-1 and TRBJ1-6; 8 bases are a match to TRBD1. The ends lost 6 bases at V and 0 bases at J; junction bases unmatched: 4. Germline V CDR1 and CDR2: DFQATT, SNEGSKA (reference sequence). CDR3 length equals 15 residues.

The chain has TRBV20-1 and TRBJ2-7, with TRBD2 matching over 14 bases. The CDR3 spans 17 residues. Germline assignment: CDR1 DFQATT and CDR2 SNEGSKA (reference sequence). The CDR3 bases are TGCTGTGCTAGAGTAAGGACTAGCGGGGGGACTCCCTACGAGCAGTACGTC. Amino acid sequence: CCARVRTSGGTPYEQYV.

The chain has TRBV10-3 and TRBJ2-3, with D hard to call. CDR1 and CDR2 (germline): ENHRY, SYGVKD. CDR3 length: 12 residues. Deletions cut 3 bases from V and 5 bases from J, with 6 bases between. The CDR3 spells CAISEKGDTQYF. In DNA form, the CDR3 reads TGTGCCATCAGTGAAAAGGGAGATACGCAGTATTTT.

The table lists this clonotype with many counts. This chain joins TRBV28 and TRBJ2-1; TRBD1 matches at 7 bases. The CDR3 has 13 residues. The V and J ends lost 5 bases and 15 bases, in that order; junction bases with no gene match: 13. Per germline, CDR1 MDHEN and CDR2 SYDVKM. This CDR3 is CASSHDRALAPFF. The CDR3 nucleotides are TGTGCCAGCAGTCATGACAGGGCCCTCGCCCCGTTCTTC.

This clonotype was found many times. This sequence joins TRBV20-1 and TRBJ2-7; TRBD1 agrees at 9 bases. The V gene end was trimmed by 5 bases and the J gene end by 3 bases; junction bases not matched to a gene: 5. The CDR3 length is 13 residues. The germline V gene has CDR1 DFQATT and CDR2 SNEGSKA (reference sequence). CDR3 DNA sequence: TGCAGTGCTGCCGGGACAGGGAACTACGAGCAGTACTTC. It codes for CSAAGTGNYEQYF.

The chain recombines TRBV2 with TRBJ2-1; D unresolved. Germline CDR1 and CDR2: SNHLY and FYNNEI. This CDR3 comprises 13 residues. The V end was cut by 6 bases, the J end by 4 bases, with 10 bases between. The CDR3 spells CASRDDQYNEQFF. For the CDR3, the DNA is TGTGCCAGCAGGGACGACCAGTACAATGAGCAGTTCTTC. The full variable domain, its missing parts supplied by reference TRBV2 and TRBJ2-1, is EPEVTQTPSHQVTQMGQEVILRCVPISNHLYFYWYRQILGQKVEFLVSFYNNEISEKSEIFDDQFSVERPDGSNFTLKIRSTKLEDSAMYFCASRDDQYNEQFFGPGTRLTVL.

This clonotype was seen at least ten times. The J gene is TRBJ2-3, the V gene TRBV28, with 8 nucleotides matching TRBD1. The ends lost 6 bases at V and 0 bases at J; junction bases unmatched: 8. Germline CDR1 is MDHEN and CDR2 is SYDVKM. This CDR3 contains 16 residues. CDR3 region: CASSTDRASSTDTQYF. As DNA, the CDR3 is TGTGCCAGCAGCACGGACAGGGCATCTAGCACAGATACGCAGTATTTT.

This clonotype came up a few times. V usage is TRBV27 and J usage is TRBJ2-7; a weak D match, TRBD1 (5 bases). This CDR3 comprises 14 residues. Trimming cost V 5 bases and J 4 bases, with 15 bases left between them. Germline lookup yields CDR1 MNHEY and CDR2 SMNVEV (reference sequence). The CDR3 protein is CASSLSQGIYEQYF. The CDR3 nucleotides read TGTGCCAGCAGTCTTTCTCAGGGAATTTACGAGCAGTACTTC.

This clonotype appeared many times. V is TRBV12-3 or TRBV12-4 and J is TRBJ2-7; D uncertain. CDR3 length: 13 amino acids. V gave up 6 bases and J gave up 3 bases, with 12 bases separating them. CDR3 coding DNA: TGTGCCAGCAGCCCTTCCAAGAACTACGAGCAGTACTTC. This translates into CASSPSKNYEQYF.

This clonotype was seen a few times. CDR3 sequence reads: CASSATGTGKNEQYV. In DNA form, the CDR3 reads TGTGCCAGCAGTGCTACCGGGACAGGGAAAAACGAGCAGTACGTC. The chain couples TRBV25-1 to TRBJ2-7, with 9 bases identical to TRBD1. In germline, CDR1 is MGHDK, CDR2 SYGVNS. The CDR3 loop spans 15 amino acids. V shed 4 bases and J 5 bases; nucleotides not matched to a gene: 9.

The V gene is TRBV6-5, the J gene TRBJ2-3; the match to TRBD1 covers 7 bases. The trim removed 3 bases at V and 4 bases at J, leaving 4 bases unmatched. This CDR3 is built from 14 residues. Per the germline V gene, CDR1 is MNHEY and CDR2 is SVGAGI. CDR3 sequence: CASSYQGVADTQYF. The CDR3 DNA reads TGTGCCAGCAGTTATCAGGGGGTGGCAGATACGCAGTATTTT.

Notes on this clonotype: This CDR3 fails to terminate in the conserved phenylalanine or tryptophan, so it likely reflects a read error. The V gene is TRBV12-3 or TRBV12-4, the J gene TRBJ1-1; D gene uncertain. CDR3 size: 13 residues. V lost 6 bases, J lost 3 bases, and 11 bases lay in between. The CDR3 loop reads CASSSDTYTEAFY. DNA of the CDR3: TGTGCCAGCAGCAGTGACACGTACACTGAAGCTTTCTAT.

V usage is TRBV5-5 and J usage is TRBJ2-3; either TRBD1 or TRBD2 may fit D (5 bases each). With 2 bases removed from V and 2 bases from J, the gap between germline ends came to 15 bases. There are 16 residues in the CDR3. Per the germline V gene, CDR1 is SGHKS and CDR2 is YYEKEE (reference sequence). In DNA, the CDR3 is TGTGCCAGCAGCTTAAGGGACCGAAGCTACACAGATACGCAGTATTTT. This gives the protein CASSLRDRSYTDTQYF. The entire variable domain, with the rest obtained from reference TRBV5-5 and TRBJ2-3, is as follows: DAGVTQSPTHLIKTRGQQVTLRCSPISGHKSVSWYQQVLGQGPQFIFQYYEKEERGRGNFPDRFSARQFPNYSSELNVNALLLGDSALYLCASSLRDRSYTDTQYFGPGTRLTVL.

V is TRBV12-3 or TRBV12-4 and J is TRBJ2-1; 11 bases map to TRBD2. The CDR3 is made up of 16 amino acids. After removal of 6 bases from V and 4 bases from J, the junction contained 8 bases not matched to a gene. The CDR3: CASRLTGTSGYNEQFF. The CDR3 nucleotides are TGTGCCAGCAGGCTAACCGGGACTAGCGGATACAATGAGCAGTTCTTC.

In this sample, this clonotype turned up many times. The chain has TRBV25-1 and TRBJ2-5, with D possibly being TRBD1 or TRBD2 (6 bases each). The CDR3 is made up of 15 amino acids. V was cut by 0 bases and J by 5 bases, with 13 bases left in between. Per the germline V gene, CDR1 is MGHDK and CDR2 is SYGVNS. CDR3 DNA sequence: TGTGCCAGCAGTGAATATGGGGGGCGCAGGGAGACCCAGTACTTC. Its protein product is CASSEYGGRRETQYF.

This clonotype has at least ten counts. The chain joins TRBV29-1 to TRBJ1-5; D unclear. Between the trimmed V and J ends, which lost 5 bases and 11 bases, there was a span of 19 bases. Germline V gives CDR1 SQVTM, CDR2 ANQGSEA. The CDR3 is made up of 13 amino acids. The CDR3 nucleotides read TGCAGCGTTATTTGGGCCCTGGATGGGTCCCAGCATTTT. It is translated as CSVIWALDGSQHF.

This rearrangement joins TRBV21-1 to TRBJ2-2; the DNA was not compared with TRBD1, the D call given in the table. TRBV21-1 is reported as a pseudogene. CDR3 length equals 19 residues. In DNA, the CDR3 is TGTGCCAGCAGCAAAGATGGAGGAGAGACAGGGGGCAACACCGGGGAGCTGTTTTTT. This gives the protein CASSKDGGETGGNTGELFF.

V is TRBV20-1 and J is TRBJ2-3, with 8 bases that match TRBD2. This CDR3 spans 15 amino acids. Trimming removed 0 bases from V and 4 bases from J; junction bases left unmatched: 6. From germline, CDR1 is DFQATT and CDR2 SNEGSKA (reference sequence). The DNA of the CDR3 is TGCAGTGCTAGAGATGACGGGGGGGCGGCAGATACGCAGTATTTT. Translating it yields CSARDDGGAADTQYF.

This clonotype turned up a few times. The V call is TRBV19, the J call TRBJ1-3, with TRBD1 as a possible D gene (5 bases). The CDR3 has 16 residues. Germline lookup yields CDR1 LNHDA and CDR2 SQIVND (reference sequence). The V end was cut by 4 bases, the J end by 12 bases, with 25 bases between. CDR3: CASSTYSGTASTLIYF. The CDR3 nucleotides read TGTGCCAGTAGTACCTACTCCGGGACCGCCTCTACACTCATATATTTT.

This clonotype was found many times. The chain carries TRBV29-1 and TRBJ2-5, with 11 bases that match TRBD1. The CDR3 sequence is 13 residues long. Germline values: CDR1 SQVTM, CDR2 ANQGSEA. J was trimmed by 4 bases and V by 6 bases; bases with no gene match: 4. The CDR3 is CSVGTGGIETQYF. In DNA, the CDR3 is TGCAGCGTCGGGACAGGGGGGATAGAGACCCAGTACTTC.

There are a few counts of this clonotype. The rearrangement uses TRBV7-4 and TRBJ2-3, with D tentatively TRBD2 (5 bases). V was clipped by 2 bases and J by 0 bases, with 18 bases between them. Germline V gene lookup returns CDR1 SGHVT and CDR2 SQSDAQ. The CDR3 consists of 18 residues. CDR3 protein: CASSLPPSGITSTDTQYF. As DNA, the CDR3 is TGTGCCAGCAGCTTACCGCCGTCGGGGATAACTAGCACAGATACGCAGTATTTT.

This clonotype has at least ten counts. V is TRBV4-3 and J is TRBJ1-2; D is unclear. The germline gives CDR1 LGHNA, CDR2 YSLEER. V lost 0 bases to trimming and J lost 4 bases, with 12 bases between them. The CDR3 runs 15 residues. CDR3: CASSQEARAAYGYTF. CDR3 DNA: TGCGCCAGCAGCCAAGAAGCACGGGCTGCCTATGGCTACACCTTC.